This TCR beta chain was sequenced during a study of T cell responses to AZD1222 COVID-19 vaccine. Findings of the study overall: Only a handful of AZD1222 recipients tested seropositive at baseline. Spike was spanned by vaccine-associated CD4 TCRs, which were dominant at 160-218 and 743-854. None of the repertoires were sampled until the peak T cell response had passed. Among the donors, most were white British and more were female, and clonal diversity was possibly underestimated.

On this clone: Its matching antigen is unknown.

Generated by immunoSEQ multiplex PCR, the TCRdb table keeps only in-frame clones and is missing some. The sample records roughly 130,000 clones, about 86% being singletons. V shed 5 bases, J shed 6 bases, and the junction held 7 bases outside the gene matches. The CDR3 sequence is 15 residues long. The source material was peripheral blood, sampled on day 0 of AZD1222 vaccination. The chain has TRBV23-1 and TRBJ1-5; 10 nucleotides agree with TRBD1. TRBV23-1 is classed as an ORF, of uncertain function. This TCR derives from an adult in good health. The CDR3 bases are TGCGCCAGCAGTTGCCCGACAGGGGGCGTTCAGCCCCAGCATTTT. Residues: CASSCPTGGVQPQHF.